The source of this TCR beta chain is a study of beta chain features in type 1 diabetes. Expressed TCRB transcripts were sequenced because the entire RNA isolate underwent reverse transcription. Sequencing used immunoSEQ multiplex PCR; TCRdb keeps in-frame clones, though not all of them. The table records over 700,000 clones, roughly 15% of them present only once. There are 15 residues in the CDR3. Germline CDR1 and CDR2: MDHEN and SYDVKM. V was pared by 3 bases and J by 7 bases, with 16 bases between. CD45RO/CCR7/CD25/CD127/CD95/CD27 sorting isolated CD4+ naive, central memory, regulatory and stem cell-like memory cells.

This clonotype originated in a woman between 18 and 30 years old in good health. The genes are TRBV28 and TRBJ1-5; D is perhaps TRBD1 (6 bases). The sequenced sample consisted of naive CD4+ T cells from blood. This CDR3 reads CASSLGGGAWQPQHF. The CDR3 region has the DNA TGTGCCAGCAGTTTGGGCGGGGGGGCTTGGCAGCCCCAGCATTTT.